This TCR beta chain is drawn from a study of blood T cell repertoires in COVID-19. The CDR3 runs 15 residues. The germline V gene encodes CDR1 SGHRS and CDR2 YFSETQ. The J segment lost 5 bases and the V segment lost 4 bases, leaving 11 bases of the junction unmatched. Produced via immunoSEQ multiplex PCR; TCRdb's table is partial and in-frame only. The sample includes around 220,000 clones, 85% to 90% of them seen just once. The sequenced sample was peripheral blood. This clonotype was obtained from a man in his fifties or sixties with acute or convalescent COVID-19. This chain uses TRBV5-1 with TRBJ2-7; 8 bases are shared with TRBD1. In nucleotides, the CDR3 is TGCGCCAGCAGCCGGGGGAGGACAGGGCCCGACGAGCAGTACTTC. It codes for CASSRGRTGPDEQYF.